These 8 T cell receptor beta chains share one sample of origin, sequenced in a study of blood T cell repertoires in COVID-19. Profiled with immunoSEQ multiplex PCR; TCRdb holds only in-frame clones, not every one. The sample carries about 170,000 clones, around 92% recorded once. Sequenced input: peripheral blood. Source of these receptors: a man younger than 45 with COVID-19, enrolled during active disease.

The chain links TRBV28 to TRBJ2-1; TRBD2 is a possible D gene (6 bases). Germline V gives CDR1 MDHEN, CDR2 SYDVKM. Trimming pared 8 bases from V and 9 bases from J, leaving 17 bases between. This CDR3 has 13 residues. CDR3 sequence (DNA): TGTGCCAGCGGAGGGCAGCGGATTACTGAGCAGTTCTTC. It translates to CASGGQRITEQFF.

This clone appeared a single time. The chain uses TRBV18 and TRBJ1-3; tentatively, D is TRBD1 (6 bases). Trimming removed 4 bases at V and 0 bases at J, with 13 bases between. CDR3 length: 16 residues. Germline CDR1 and CDR2: KGHSH and LQKENI. In DNA form, the CDR3 reads TGTGCCAGCTCACTCGGACAGACAGACTCTGGAAACACCATATATTTT. Its translation is CASSLGQTDSGNTIYF. The variable domain in full, completed from reference TRBV18 and TRBJ1-3, reads NAGVMQNPRHLVRRRGQEARLRCSPMKGHSHVYWYRQLPEEGLKFMVYLQKENIIDESGMPKERFSAEFPKEGPSILRIQQVVRGDSAAYFCASSLGQTDSGNTIYFGEGSWLTVV.

The chain has TRBV29-1 and TRBJ2-7; 9 bases match TRBD2. The CDR3 contains 14 residues. J gave up 0 bases and V 3 bases, and 3 bases lay outside the gene matches. CDR1 is SQVTM and CDR2 is ANQGSEA in the germline V gene. CDR3 DNA sequence: TGCAGCGTTGAGGTAGCGGGGGACTCCTACGAGCAGTACTTC. It is translated as CSVEVAGDSYEQYF.

This clone was seen more than once but under ten times. This rearrangement joins TRBV5-6 to TRBJ1-2; 12 bases match TRBD1. In germline, CDR1 is SGHDT, CDR2 YYEEEE. The CDR3 totals 17 residues. The ends lost 2 bases at V and 4 bases at J; junction bases unmatched: 9. CDR3 DNA: TGTGCCAGCAGCTTACCGGGACAGGGGGCATCAAGCTATGGCTACACCTTC. Its translation is CASSLPGQGASSYGYTF.

The chain employs TRBV6-5 and TRBJ1-2, with D perhaps matching TRBD1 (6 bases). V lost 5 bases to trimming and J lost 8 bases, with 12 bases between them. This CDR3 comprises 12 residues. Germline CDR1 and CDR2: MNHEY and SVGAGI. The CDR3 region is CASSQQGRGYTF. Here the CDR3 DNA reads TGTGCCAGCAGTCAGCAGGGGAGAGGCTACACCTTC.

The chain uses TRBV30 and TRBJ2-7, with no clear D. The CDR3 has 12 amino acids. The V end lost 5 bases, the J end lost 1 base, and 9 bases lay between the germline ends. Germline-derived CDR1 and CDR2 are GTSNPN and SVGIG (reference sequence). The CDR3 is CAWGSQSYEQYF. CDR3 bases: TGTGCCTGGGGATCGCAGTCCTACGAGCAGTACTTC.

This chain joins TRBV4-3 and TRBJ1-2; TRBD1 is a possible D gene (5 bases). This CDR3 spans 18 amino acids. The V gene's germline CDR1 is LGHNA and CDR2 YSLEER. V was clipped by 1 base and J by 1 base, with 19 bases between them. The CDR3: CASSQGGRSQVDNYGYTF. The CDR3 bases are TGCGCCAGCAGCCAAGGGGGGAGGTCGCAGGTAGATAACTATGGCTACACCTTC.

CDR3 nucleotide sequence: TGTGCCAGCAGTGATTCCAGGGCGGGGGCCTCCTACGAGCAGTACTTC. It translates to CASSDSRAGASYEQYF. This chain links TRBV25-1 with TRBJ2-7, with a weak D call TRBD2 (7 bases). The CDR3 totals 16 residues. Germline V gene lookup returns CDR1 MGHDK and CDR2 SYGVNS. Trimming left V 3 bases short and J 0 bases short, with 15 bases between.